This TCR beta chain was observed in a study of PD-1 blockade in classical Hodgkin lymphoma (dated by TCRdb to 2018 to 2020). With regard to the full study: Nivolumab dosing was 3 mg/kg intravenously every 2 weeks, continuing until either disease progression or unacceptable toxicity. The study used CyTOF and TCR beta sequencing to define a peripheral blood immune signature of response to PD-1 blockade in classical Hodgkin lymphoma. Study-level results and caveats: Newly diagnosed patients were reported to have lower baseline TCR diversity than healthy donors, and relapsed/refractory patients were reported to have lower baseline TCR diversity still. Patients starting nivolumab less than 1 year after ASCT had lower diversity and were excluded from later analyses to avoid confounding by immune reconstitution. A significant rise by C4D1 was seen in CD4+ but not CD8+ TCR diversity (p=0.0027 vs p=0.16), with the rise being most apparent in complete responders (p=0.02). Baseline diversity similar to that of newly diagnosed patients was observed in trial patients achieving complete response, whereas significantly lower diversity was observed in partial responders and progressors. The study was restricted to a single clinical trial cohort, and the causes of repertoire differences, possibly disease activity or prior therapy, were left undefined.

As concerns this clone: No antigen is known for it. Base qualities are not provided; no much larger clone lies one nucleotide away.

The Qiagen DNeasy kit was used to extract genomic DNA from unsorted PBMCs and from the negatively selected CD4+ and CD8+ fractions. Using primers that anneal to V and J segments, immunoSEQ multiplex PCR amplified the TCR beta CDR3 regions. A synthetic immune receptor repertoire was used to minimize amplification bias, and any residual bias was removed computationally once sequencing was done. The study's processing was this. Custom Python scripts were used to quantify repertoire diversity as the Shannon entropy index. Unsorted, CD4+ and CD8+ repertoires were analyzed separately, except in combined analyses where CD4+ and CD8+ sequences were merged in silico. Clonal expansion was defined as a frequency increase of at least 2-fold after treatment compared with C1D1, and clones undetected at baseline were assigned a pseudocount of 0.5. Singleton clones were defined as clones with 0 or 1 copy at C1D1, and non-singleton clones were defined as clones with 2 or more copies. Clones expanded in unsorted samples were labelled as CD4+, CD8+ or unknown by matching protein sequences in sorted samples from the same patient. Wilcoxon tests on paired samples were used to test changes in diversity from C1D1 to C4D1. As stored in TCRdb, this immuneACCESS dataset retains in-frame rearrangements with V and J assigned. A fraction of the clones does not appear; measured against another copy, unresolved V genes explain less than half of the discrepancy, and the remainder lacks a known reason. V, J and clone size were drawn from that table, and D and trimming were deduced from the DNA. The sample records under 80,000 clones, 70% to 90% of which are singletons. The ten largest make up over 7.5% of the sample.

Measured from the cysteine to the phenylalanine, the CDR3 is 16 residues long. Here the CDR3 DNA is all that survives: 48 bases in frame from base 1. The junction shows trimming of 2 bases on V and 4 bases on J, and the gene matches do not reach 5 bases of it. CDR1 and CDR2 were assigned from the germline V gene as WSHSY and SAAADI. The meaning of the sample's time point label: cycle 4 day 1 (C4D1), after less than 7 weeks of nivolumab. Relapse after autologous stem cell transplantation had occurred in all trial patients, and cohorts A, B and C were distinguished by prior brentuximab vedotin exposure. The trial cohort included roughly 60 patients with relapsed/refractory classical Hodgkin lymphoma, and each patient had a best overall response of complete response, partial response or progressive disease. In the multi-cohort phase II CheckMate 205 trial, trial patients received single-agent nivolumab. Best overall response was determined by an independent review committee according to the 2007 International Working Group response criteria. Trial PBMCs were collected just before the start of nivolumab (C1D1) and during therapy at cycle 2 day 1 and cycle 4 day 1. Peripheral blood was collected in 8 mL Vacutainer Cell Preparation Tubes, from which PBMCs were isolated by centrifugation and then cryopreserved.

This receptor was obtained from a human donor with classical Hodgkin lymphoma. Sample: peripheral blood mononuclear cells (PBMCs), taken before the fourth cycle of nivolumab. Recombination joined TRBV10-2 with TRBJ2-1; a stretch of 10 junction bases matches TRBD1. In nucleotide form, the sequence is TGCGCCAGCAGTGAGCCCGGGACAGGGGATTACAATGAGCAGTTCTTC. Translated, this gives CASSEPGTGDYNEQFF.